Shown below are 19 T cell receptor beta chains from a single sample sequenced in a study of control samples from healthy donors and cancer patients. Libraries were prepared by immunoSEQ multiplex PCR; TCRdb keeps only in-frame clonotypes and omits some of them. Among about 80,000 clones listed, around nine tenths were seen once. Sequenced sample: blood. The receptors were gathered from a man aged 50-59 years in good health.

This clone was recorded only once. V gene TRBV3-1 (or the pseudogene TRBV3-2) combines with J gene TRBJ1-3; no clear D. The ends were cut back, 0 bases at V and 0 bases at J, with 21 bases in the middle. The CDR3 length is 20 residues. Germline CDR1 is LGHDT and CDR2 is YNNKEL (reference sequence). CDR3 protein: CASSQDIAGRTVNSGNTIYF. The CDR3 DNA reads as TGTGCCAGCAGCCAAGATATCGCGGGCCGGACGGTGAACTCTGGAAACACCATATATTTT.

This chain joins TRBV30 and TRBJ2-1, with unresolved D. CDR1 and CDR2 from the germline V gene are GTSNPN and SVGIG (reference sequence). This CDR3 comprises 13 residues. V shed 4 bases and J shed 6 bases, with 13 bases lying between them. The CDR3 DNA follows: TGTGCCTGGATGATTCCCTCGTCCAATGAGCAGTTCTTC. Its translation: CAWMIPSSNEQFF.

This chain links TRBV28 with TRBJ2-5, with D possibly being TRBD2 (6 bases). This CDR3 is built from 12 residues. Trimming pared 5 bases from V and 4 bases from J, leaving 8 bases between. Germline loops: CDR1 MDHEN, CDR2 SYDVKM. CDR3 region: CASSPGGETQYF. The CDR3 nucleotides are TGTGCCAGCAGTCCCGGGGGAGAGACCCAGTACTTC.

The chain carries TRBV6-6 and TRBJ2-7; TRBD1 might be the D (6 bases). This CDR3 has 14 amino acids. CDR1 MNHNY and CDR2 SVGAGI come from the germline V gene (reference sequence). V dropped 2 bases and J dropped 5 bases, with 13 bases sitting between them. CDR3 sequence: CASSYEQGDDEQYF. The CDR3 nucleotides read TGTGCCAGCAGTTACGAACAGGGAGACGACGAGCAGTACTTC.

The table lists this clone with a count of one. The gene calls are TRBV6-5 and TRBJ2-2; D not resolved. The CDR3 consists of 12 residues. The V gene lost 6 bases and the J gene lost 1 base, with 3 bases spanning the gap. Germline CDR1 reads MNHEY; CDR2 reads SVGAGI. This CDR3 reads CASSRNTGELFF. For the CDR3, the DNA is TGTGCCAGCAGCAGGAACACCGGGGAGCTGTTTTTT.

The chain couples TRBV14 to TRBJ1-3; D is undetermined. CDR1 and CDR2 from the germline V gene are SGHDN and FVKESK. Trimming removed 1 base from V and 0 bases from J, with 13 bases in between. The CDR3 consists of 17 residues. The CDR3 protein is CASSQGDYWYSGNTIYF. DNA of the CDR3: TGTGCCAGCAGCCAAGGCGATTACTGGTACTCTGGAAACACCATATATTTT.

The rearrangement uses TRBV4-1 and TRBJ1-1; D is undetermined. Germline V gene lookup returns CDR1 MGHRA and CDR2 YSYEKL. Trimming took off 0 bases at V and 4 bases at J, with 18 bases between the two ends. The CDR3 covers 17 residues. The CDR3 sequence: CASSQDIGALGPTEAFF. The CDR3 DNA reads TGCGCCAGCAGCCAAGATATAGGTGCCTTAGGCCCCACTGAAGCTTTCTTT.

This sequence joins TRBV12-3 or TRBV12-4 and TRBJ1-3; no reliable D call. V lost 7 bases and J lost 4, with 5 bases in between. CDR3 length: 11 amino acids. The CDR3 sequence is CASTLGNTIYF. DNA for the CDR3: TGTGCCAGCACCTTAGGAAACACCATATATTTT.

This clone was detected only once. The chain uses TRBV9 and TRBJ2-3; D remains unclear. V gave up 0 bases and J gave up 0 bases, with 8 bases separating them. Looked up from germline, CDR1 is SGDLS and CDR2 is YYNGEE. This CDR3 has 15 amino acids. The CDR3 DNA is TGTGCCAGCAGCGTAGACGCCGCTAGCACAGATACGCAGTATTTT. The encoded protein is CASSVDAASTDTQYF.

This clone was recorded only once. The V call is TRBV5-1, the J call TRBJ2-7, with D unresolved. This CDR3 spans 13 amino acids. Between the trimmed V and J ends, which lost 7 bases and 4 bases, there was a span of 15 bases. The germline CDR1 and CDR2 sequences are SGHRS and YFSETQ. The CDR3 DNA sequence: TGCGCCAGCCGAGTCTCTATCCTATACGAGCAGTACTTC. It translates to CASRVSILYEQYF.

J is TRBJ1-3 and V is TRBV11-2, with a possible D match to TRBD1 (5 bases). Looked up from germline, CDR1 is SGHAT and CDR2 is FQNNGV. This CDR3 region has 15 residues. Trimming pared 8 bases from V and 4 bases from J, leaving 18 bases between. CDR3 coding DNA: TGTGCCAGCCGTTCGGGGCTTTCCTCAGGAAACACCATATATTTT. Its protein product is CASRSGLSSGNTIYF.

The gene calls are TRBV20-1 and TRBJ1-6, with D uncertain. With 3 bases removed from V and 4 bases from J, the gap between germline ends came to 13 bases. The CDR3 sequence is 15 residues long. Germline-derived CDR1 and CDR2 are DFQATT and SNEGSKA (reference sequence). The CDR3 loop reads CSASNPDFYNSPLHF. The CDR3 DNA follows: TGCAGTGCTAGTAACCCGGACTTTTATAATTCACCCCTCCACTTT.

The CDR3 region is CASSHETGTASYEQYF. CDR3 DNA sequence: TGTGCCAGCAGCCATGAAACCGGGACAGCGTCCTACGAGCAGTACTTC. This chain uses TRBV14 with TRBJ2-7; 7 bases line up with TRBD1. After removal of 3 bases from V and 1 base from J, the junction contained 9 bases not matched to a gene. The V gene's germline CDR1 is SGHDN and CDR2 FVKESK. There are 16 residues in the CDR3.

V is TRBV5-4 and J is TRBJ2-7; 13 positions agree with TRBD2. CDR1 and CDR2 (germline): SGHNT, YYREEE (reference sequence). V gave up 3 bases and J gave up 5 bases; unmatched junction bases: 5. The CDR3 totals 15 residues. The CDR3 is CASSSGTSGVHEQYF. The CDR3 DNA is TGTGCCAGCAGCTCCGGGACTAGCGGGGTCCACGAGCAGTACTTC.

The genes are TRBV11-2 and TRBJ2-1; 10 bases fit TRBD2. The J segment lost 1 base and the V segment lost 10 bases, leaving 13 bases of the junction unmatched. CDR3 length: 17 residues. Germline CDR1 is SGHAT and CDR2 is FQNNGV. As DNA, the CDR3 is TGTGCCACCCGGCGGACTAGCGGTCCTAGATCCTACAATGAGCAGTTCTTC. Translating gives CATRRTSGPRSYNEQFF.

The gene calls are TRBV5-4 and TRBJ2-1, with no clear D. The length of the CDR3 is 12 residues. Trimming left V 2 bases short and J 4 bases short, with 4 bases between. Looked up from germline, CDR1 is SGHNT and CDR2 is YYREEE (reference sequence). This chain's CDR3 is CASSLQYNEQFF. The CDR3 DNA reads TGTGCCAGCAGCTTACAGTACAATGAGCAGTTCTTC.

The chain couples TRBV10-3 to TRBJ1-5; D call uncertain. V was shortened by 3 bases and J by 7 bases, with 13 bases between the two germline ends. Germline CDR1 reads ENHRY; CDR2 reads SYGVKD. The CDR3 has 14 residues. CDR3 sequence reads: CAISESSSGQPQHF. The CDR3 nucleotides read TGTGCCATCAGTGAATCCTCCTCGGGCCAGCCCCAGCATTTT.

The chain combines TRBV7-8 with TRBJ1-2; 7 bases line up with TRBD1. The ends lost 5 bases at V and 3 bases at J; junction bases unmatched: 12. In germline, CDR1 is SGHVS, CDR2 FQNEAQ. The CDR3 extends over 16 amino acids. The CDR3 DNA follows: TGTGCCAGCAGCACCAGACAGGGACGCTGGGACTATGGCTACACCTTC. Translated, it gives CASSTRQGRWDYGYTF. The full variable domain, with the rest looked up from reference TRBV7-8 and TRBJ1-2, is GAGVSQSPRYKVAKRGQDVALRCDPISGHVSLFWYQQALGQGPEFLTYFQNEAQLDKSGLPSDRFFAERPEGSVSTLKIQRTQQEDSAVYLCASSTRQGRWDYGYTFGSGTRLTVV.

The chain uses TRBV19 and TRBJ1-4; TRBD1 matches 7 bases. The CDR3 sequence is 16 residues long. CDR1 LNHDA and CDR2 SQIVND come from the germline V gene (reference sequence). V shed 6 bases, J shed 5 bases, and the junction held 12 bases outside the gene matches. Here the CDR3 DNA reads TGTGCCAGTAGGAGAACCCGACAGGGAAAGAATGAAAAACTGTTTTTT. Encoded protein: CASRRTRQGKNEKLFF.